The 9 T cell receptor beta chains in this list originate from one sample, sequenced in a study of blood T cell repertoires in COVID-19 (TCRdb year 2020). Libraries were prepared through the immunoSEQ multiplex PCR assay. TCRdb holds this immuneACCESS table with in-frame rearrangements only. Some clones are missing; in checked studies, unresolved V genes explain under half, and the rest has no known cause. This sample holds roughly 8,700 clones; 70% to 90% were observed only once. The top ten clones comprise 7.2% of the sample. The sample consisted of peripheral blood. The receptors shown here come from a human donor with active COVID-19. The donor label of this sample is uncertain.

The chain couples TRBV4-3 to TRBJ1-1; the D gene is possibly TRBD1 (6 bases). CDR1 is LGHNA, CDR2 YSLEER, per germline. The CDR3 has 15 amino acids. Trimming took off 0 bases at V and 3 bases at J, with 11 bases between the two ends. CDR3 coding DNA: TGCGCCAGCAGCCAAGACAGGGGACGATACACTGAAGCTTTCTTT. Amino acids: CASSQDRGRYTEAFF.

V is TRBV25-1 and J is TRBJ2-5; 9 bases are a match to TRBD1. CDR1 is MGHDK and CDR2 is SYGVNS in the germline V gene. Germline trimming cut 7 bases from V and 6 bases from J; bases unmatched to any gene: 12. This CDR3 has 15 amino acids. CDR3 DNA: TGTGCCAGCACCAAGGGAGACAGGGGGGATAAGACCCAGTACTTC. It is translated as CASTKGDRGDKTQYF.

The sample holds one count of this clone. V and J are TRBV29-1 and TRBJ2-2; no definite D call. This CDR3 has 13 amino acids. CDR1 and CDR2 from the germline V gene are SQVTM and ANQGSEA. Between the trimmed V and J ends, which lost 4 bases and 7 bases, there was a span of 13 bases. DNA of the CDR3: TGCAGCGTTGCCCCCACTGTGAGCGGGGAGCTGTTTTTT. Its protein is CSVAPTVSGELFF.

The CDR3 protein is CASSRSRVYNEQFF. The CDR3 DNA reads TGTGCCAGCAGTAGATCCCGAGTGTACAATGAGCAGTTCTTC. The rearrangement joins TRBV6-2 or TRBV6-3 to TRBJ2-1, with no clear D. Trimming cost V 5 bases and J 4 bases, with 12 bases left between them. Germline loops: CDR1 MNHEY, CDR2 SVGEGT. The CDR3 runs to 14 residues.

The chain has TRBV11-3 and TRBJ2-2; 10 bases align to TRBD1. The CDR3 runs to 16 residues. CDR1 is SGHNT and CDR2 is YENEEA in the germline V gene. With V trimmed by 4 bases and J by 3 bases, 5 bases remained unmatched. In DNA, the CDR3 is TGTGCCAGCAGCTCCCGGGACAGGGGCCACACCGGGGAGCTGTTTTTT. This sequence encodes CASSSRDRGHTGELFF. The complete variable domain, with remaining parts taken from reference TRBV11-3 and TRBJ2-2, reads EAGVVQSPRYKIIEKKQPVAFWCNPISGHNTLYWYLQNLGQGPELLIRYENEEAVDDSQLPKDRFSAERLKGVDSTLKIQPAELGDSAVYLCASSSRDRGHTGELFFGEGSRLTVL.

The J gene is TRBJ2-3, the V gene TRBV4-1, with TRBD1 identical over 8 bases. The CDR3 contains 16 residues. Germline lookup yields CDR1 MGHRA and CDR2 YSYEKL. Unmatched junction bases numbered 7, after V lost 3 bases and J lost 2 bases. CDR3 DNA: TGCGCCAGCAGCCAGCCACCGGGACAGGACACAGATACGCAGTATTTT. Its translation is CASSQPPGQDTDTQYF.

V and J are TRBV11-2 and TRBJ1-2; no firm D call. This CDR3 spans 14 amino acids. Trimming took 0 bases from V and 7 from J, leaving 12 bases between them. Germline V lookup: CDR1 SGHAT, CDR2 FQNNGV. CDR3 protein: CASSLESAVGGYTF. The CDR3 bases are TGTGCCAGCAGCTTAGAAAGCGCCGTTGGTGGCTACACCTTC.

V gene TRBV2 combines with J gene TRBJ2-3; 7 bases agree with TRBD2. Germline CDR1 SNHLY, CDR2 FYNNEI. This CDR3 is 16 amino acids long. The J segment lost 4 bases and the V segment lost 6 bases, leaving 13 bases of the junction unmatched. CDR3 loop: CASRSGGTGSADTQYF. The CDR3 coding sequence is TGTGCCAGCAGGTCCGGGGGGACGGGGTCCGCAGATACGCAGTATTTT.

This clone was counted once. The chain links TRBV5-1 to TRBJ2-3, with a weak D call TRBD2 (5 bases). This CDR3 comprises 11 residues. Germline values: CDR1 SGHRS, CDR2 YFSETQ. The V and J ends lost 3 bases and 12 bases respectively, with 11 bases between them. CDR3 coding DNA: TGCGCCAGCAGCTCCGCGAGACTACAGTATTTT. Translation gives CASSSARLQYF.